Sequencing of this T cell receptor beta chain was carried out in a study of T cells after yellow fever vaccination. Study background: Fractions of low cell number were prepared using SMART-Seq v4 Ultra Low Input. General study findings and limits: A large majority of primary-vaccination clones showed up again after the booster (around 96% CD4, around 90% CD8).

TCRdb re-derived calls from the 5' RACE reads in MiXCR, one entry per CDR3 protein. The sample has about 45,000 distinct CDR3 sequences; roughly 7% are singletons. Trimming removed 6 bases at V and 7 bases at J, with 10 bases between. The CDR3 contains 12 residues. Germline CDR1 and CDR2: SEHNR and FQNEAQ (reference sequence). This clonotype showed up just a few times. The clonotype was recovered from a man younger than 40 who received the YFV17D yellow fever vaccine. Specimen: CD8+ T cells not binding an NS4B(214-222) dextramer, sorted from PBMCs, collected 45 days after the yellow fever booster vaccination. The chain uses TRBV7-9 and TRBJ2-1; D is uncertain. CDR3 in amino acids: CASSLTRNEQFF. The CDR3 DNA follows: TGTGCCAGCAGTTTAACTCGGAATGAGCAGTTCTTC. Using reference TRBV7-9 and TRBJ2-1 for the parts outside the CDR3, the full variable domain is DTGVSQNPRHKITKRGQNVTFRCDPISEHNRLYWYRQTLGQGPEFLTYFQNEAQLEKSRLLSDRFSAERPKGSFSTLEIQRTEQGDSAMYLCASSLTRNEQFFGPGTRLTVL.